This T cell receptor (beta chain) came from a study of blood T cell repertoires in COVID-19. This table comes from immunoSEQ multiplex PCR, and its TCRdb copy is limited to in-frame clones, with some not included. The sample has 300,000 to 400,000 clones; less than 85% are singletons. Germline V gene sequence: CDR1 MDHEN, CDR2 SYDVKM. V lost 5 bases to trimming and J lost 2 bases, with 7 bases between them. The CDR3 is 12 residues long. The V gene is TRBV28, the J gene TRBJ2-7; D not resolved. The receptor was isolated from a woman in her twenties or thirties who had been exposed to COVID-19. Sequences were obtained from PBMCs or T cells enriched from blood (not recorded which). CDR3: CASSVSTYEQYF. The CDR3 region has the DNA TGTGCCAGCAGTGTCTCTACCTACGAGCAGTACTTC.